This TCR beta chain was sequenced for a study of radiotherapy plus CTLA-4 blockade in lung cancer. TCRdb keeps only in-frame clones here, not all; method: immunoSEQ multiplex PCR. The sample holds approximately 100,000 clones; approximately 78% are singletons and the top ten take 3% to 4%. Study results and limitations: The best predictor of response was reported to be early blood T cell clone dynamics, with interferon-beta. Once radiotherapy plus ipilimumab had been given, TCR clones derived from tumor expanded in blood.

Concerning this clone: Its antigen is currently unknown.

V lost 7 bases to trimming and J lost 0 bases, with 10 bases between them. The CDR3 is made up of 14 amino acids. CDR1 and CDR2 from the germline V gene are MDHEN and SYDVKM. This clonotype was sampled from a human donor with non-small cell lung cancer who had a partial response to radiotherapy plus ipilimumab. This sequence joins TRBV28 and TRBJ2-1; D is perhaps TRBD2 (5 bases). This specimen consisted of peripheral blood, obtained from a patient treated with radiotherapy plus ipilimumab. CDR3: CASIDGGSYNEQFF. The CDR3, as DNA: TGTGCCAGCATCGACGGAGGCTCCTACAATGAGCAGTTCTTC.